Below, 10 T cell receptor beta chains from the same sample are listed, as sequenced in a study of T cell changes during pregnancy in multiple sclerosis. TCRdb's copy holds only in-frame clones and misses some; the assay was immunoSEQ multiplex PCR. The table shows about 33,000 clones, with 90% occurring only once. Sequenced material: CD4+ T cells from peripheral blood mononuclear cells, taken in the second trimester of pregnancy. The source of these receptors is a female donor in good health, enrolled as a control in a pregnancy study.

The gene calls are TRBV11-3 and TRBJ2-3, with a tentative D call TRBD1 (5 bases). V shed 1 base and J shed 0 bases, with 8 bases lying between them. The CDR3 consists of 15 residues. The V gene's germline CDR1 is SGHNT and CDR2 YENEEA. The CDR3 loop is CASSLVSGSTDTQYF. The CDR3 DNA is TGTGCCAGCAGCTTAGTTTCAGGGAGCACAGATACGCAGTATTTT.

V gene TRBV9 combines with J gene TRBJ2-1; perhaps TRBD1 as D (5 bases). The V end lost 0 bases, the J end lost 8 bases, and 15 bases lay between the germline ends. Germline V gene data show CDR1 as SGDLS and CDR2 as YYNGEE. CDR3 length: 15 amino acids. CDR3 loop: CASSVDGQGTDEQFF. The CDR3 nucleotides are TGTGCCAGCAGCGTAGATGGGCAGGGAACCGATGAGCAGTTCTTC. Complete variable domain (other parts from reference TRBV9 and TRBJ2-1): DSGVTQTPKHLITATGQRVTLRCSPRSGDLSVYWYQQSLDQGLQFLIQYYNGEERAKGNILERFSAQQFPDLHSELNLSSLELGDSALYFCASSVDGQGTDEQFFGPGTRLTVL.

The V call is TRBV9, the J call TRBJ1-1; a possible D gene is TRBD1 (5 bases). With 2 bases removed from V and 1 base from J, the gap between germline ends came to 9 bases. The CDR3 spans 14 residues. The germline V gene has CDR1 SGDLS and CDR2 YYNGEE. CDR3 amino acids: CASSVTTGNTEAFF. The CDR3 bases are TGTGCCAGCAGCGTTACTACAGGGAACACTGAAGCTTTCTTT.

J is TRBJ2-7 and V is TRBV5-5, with D possibly TRBD2 on 6 matching bases. CDR3 length equals 15 residues. V was clipped by 1 base and J by 0 bases, with 11 bases between them. Per germline, CDR1 SGHKS and CDR2 YYEKEE (reference sequence). The CDR3 here is CASSLFFGGSYEQYF. CDR3 coding DNA: TGTGCCAGCAGCTTGTTCTTCGGGGGCTCCTACGAGCAGTACTTC.

This sequence joins TRBV10-3 and TRBJ2-7; D not certain. Looked up from germline, CDR1 is ENHRY and CDR2 is SYGVKD. V lost 4 bases, J lost 2 bases, and 9 bases lay in between. This CDR3 comprises 13 residues. This chain's CDR3 is CAISGQDTYEQYF. The CDR3 nucleotides read TGTGCCATCAGTGGCCAGGATACCTACGAGCAGTACTTC.

This clone was picked up one time. V usage is TRBV5-4 and J usage is TRBJ2-7; maybe TRBD1 (5 bases). The CDR3 loop spans 13 amino acids. From germline, CDR1 is SGHNT and CDR2 YYREEE (reference sequence). V dropped 9 bases and J dropped 1 base, with 14 bases sitting between them. The CDR3 here is CATSIGHSYEQYF. The CDR3 nucleotides read TGTGCCACCTCGATAGGACATTCCTACGAGCAGTACTTC.

Regarding this clone: At one end, the junction sequence differs from germline, possibly due to a read error. The chain employs TRBV7-7 and TRBJ1-1; tentatively, D is TRBD1 (5 bases). Germline V gene lookup returns CDR1 SSHAT and CDR2 FNYEAQ (reference sequence). The CDR3 is 13 residues long. The CDR3 bases are TGTGCTAGCAGCTTAGCAACAGGCACTGAAGCTTTCTTT. Its protein is CASSLATGTEAFF.

This sequence joins TRBV2 and TRBJ2-7, with D tentatively TRBD2 (6 bases). Trimming cost V 3 bases and J 5 bases, with 14 bases left between them. CDR3 length: 14 amino acids. The germline V gene encodes CDR1 SNHLY and CDR2 FYNNEI. For the CDR3, the DNA is TGTGCCAGCAGTGAGTCCTGGGGCGGGAACGAGCAGTACTTC. This gives the protein CASSESWGGNEQYF. The whole variable domain, remainder taken from reference TRBV2 and TRBJ2-7, is EPEVTQTPSHQVTQMGQEVILRCVPISNHLYFYWYRQILGQKVEFLVSFYNNEISEKSEIFDDQFSVERPDGSNFTLKIRSTKLEDSAMYFCASSESWGGNEQYFGPGTRLTVT.

The chain employs TRBV11-3 and TRBJ2-3; 10 bases match TRBD1. Germline loops: CDR1 SGHNT, CDR2 YENEEA. The CDR3 has 14 amino acids. Trimming at V came to 2 bases and at J to 6 bases, leaving 2 bases not matched to a gene. In DNA, the CDR3 is TGTGCCAGCAGCTTACAGGGACAGGGGGATACGCAGTATTTT. Its protein is CASSLQGQGDTQYF.

V gene TRBV6-5 combines with J gene TRBJ1-1; D call uncertain. Looked up from germline, CDR1 is MNHEY and CDR2 is SVGAGI. V was shortened by 0 bases and J by 2 bases, with 13 bases between the two germline ends. This CDR3 contains 16 residues. CDR3 in amino acids: CASSYSTTIKNTEAFF. In DNA, the CDR3 is TGTGCCAGCAGTTACTCGACAACAATTAAAAACACTGAAGCTTTCTTT.